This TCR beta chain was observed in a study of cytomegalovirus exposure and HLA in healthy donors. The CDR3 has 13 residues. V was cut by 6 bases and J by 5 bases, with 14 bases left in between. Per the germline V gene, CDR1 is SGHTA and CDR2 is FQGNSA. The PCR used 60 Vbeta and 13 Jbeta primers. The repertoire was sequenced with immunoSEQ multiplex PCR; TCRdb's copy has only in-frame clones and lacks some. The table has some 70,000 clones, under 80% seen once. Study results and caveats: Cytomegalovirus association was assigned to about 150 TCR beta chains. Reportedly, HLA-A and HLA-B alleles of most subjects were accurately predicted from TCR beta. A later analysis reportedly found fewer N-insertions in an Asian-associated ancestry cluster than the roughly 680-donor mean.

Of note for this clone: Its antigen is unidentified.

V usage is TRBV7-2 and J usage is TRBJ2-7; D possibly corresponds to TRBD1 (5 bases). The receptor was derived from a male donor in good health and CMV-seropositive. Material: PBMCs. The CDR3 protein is CASSPGRVNEQYF. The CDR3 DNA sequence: TGTGCCAGCAGTCCCGGCAGGGTCAACGAGCAGTACTTC.